Following are 9 T cell receptor beta chains from one sample sequenced in a study of blood T cell repertoires in COVID-19. Sequencing used immunoSEQ multiplex PCR; TCRdb keeps in-frame clones, though not all of them. The table lists about 270,000 clones, approximately 91% of them singletons, with approximately 2% in the top ten. Material: peripheral blood. The source of these receptors is a man aged 50 to 60 with acute or convalescent COVID-19.

The chain recombines TRBV2 with TRBJ2-7; 11 bases agree with TRBD2. Germline V gene lookup returns CDR1 SNHLY and CDR2 FYNNEI. CDR3 length: 13 amino acids. V shed 4 bases and J 4 bases; nucleotides not matched to a gene: 0. The CDR3 nucleotides read TGTGCCAGCAGTGGACTAGCGGGGTACGAGCAGTACTTC. The encoded protein is CASSGLAGYEQYF.

The chain employs TRBV7-9 and TRBJ2-7, with 9 bases lining up with TRBD1. CDR1 and CDR2 (germline): SEHNR, FQNEAQ (reference sequence). With V trimmed by 4 bases and J by 2 bases, 6 bases remained unmatched. The CDR3 is made up of 15 amino acids. The CDR3 DNA reads TGTGCCAGCAGCTCTCCGGGACAGGGAACCTACGAGCAGTACTTC. Protein sequence: CASSSPGQGTYEQYF.

The chain uses TRBV11-2 and TRBJ2-1, with 14 bases lining up with TRBD2. After removal of 5 bases from V and 0 bases from J, the junction contained 6 bases not matched to a gene. CDR1 and CDR2 (germline): SGHAT, FQNNGV. There are 18 residues in the CDR3. CDR3 DNA: TGTGCCAGCAGCCTACAGACTAGCGGGGGGGGCTCCTACAATGAGCAGTTCTTC. Amino acids: CASSLQTSGGGSYNEQFF.

The chain employs TRBV14 and TRBJ2-1; tentatively, D is TRBD1 or TRBD2 (6 bases each). Between the trimmed V and J ends, which lost 5 bases and 4 bases, there was a span of 15 bases. Germline V gene sequence: CDR1 SGHDN, CDR2 FVKESK. The CDR3 covers 15 residues. The CDR3 DNA reads as TGTGCCAGCAGCGAAGGGGGGACTCATTACAATGAGCAGTTCTTC. Its protein is CASSEGGTHYNEQFF.

The chain recombines TRBV7-4 with TRBJ1-6, with D possibly being TRBD1 (5 bases). This CDR3 comprises 14 residues. The germline V gene has CDR1 SGHVT and CDR2 SQSDAQ. The V end was cut by 2 bases, the J end by 5 bases, with 7 bases between. CDR3: CASSLHRHNSPLHF. CDR3 bases: TGTGCCAGCAGCTTACACAGGCATAATTCACCCCTCCACTTT.

This sequence joins TRBV5-1 and TRBJ1-6; D is unclear. The CDR3 length is 15 residues. Germline loops: CDR1 SGHRS, CDR2 YFSETQ. V lost 4 bases to trimming and J lost 7 bases, with 15 bases between them. Written as DNA, the CDR3 is TGCGCCAGCAGCCCCTCCACGATCGGGAATTCACCCCTCCACTTT. It translates to CASSPSTIGNSPLHF.

This chain joins TRBV5-1 and TRBJ1-6; D is unclear. Germline loops: CDR1 SGHRS, CDR2 YFSETQ. The CDR3 loop spans 14 amino acids. V lost 0 bases, J lost 9 bases, and 10 bases lay in between. CDR3 bases: TGCGCCAGCAGCTTGGCCGGGGAGGGTTCACCCCTCCACTTT. It yields the protein CASSLAGEGSPLHF.

The rearrangement links TRBV5-6 to TRBJ1-2; no clear D gene. The germline V gene has CDR1 SGHDT and CDR2 YYEEEE. V was trimmed by 4 bases and J by 1 base, leaving 5 bases between them. The CDR3 sequence is 12 residues long. CDR3 sequence (DNA): TGTGCCAGCAGCCCGGGTAACTATGGCTACACCTTC. Translating gives CASSPGNYGYTF. Full variable domain (missing parts from reference TRBV5-6 and TRBJ1-2): DAGVTQSPTHLIKTRGQQVTLRCSPKSGHDTVSWYQQALGQGPQFIFQYYEEEERQRGNFPDRFSGHQFPNYSSELNVNALLLGDSALYLCASSPGNYGYTFGSGTRLTVV.

The V call is TRBV5-5, the J call TRBJ2-1; tentative D call: TRBD1 (6 bases). V was shortened by 4 bases and J by 10 bases, with 15 bases between the two germline ends. CDR1 is SGHKS, CDR2 YYEKEE, per germline (reference sequence). The CDR3 spans 13 residues. CDR3 amino acids: CASSHPDRPEQFF. For the CDR3, the DNA is TGTGCCAGCAGCCACCCCGACAGGCCCGAGCAGTTCTTC.